The 24 T cell receptor beta chains in this list originate from one sample, sequenced in a study of blood T cell repertoires in COVID-19. Here immunoSEQ multiplex PCR was the method, and the copy in TCRdb shows in-frame clones only, minus some. Here the sample spans under 300,000 clones, approximately 86% being singletons. Specimen: peripheral blood. These receptors all come from a man younger than 30 with active or convalescent COVID-19.

The chain couples TRBV4-1 to TRBJ2-1; TRBD2 matches at 10 bases. Germline CDR1 and CDR2: MGHRA and YSYEKL. The CDR3 contains 14 residues. V lost 3 bases and J lost 6; bases outside the gene matches: 2. CDR3 sequence (DNA): TGCGCCAGCAGCCAGGGACTAGCGAGCAATGAGCAGTTCTTC. Protein sequence: CASSQGLASNEQFF.

The rearrangement uses TRBV5-1 and TRBJ2-7; 11 bases match TRBD2. Trimming cost V 4 bases and J 3 bases; bases outside gene matches: 3. CDR3 length equals 14 residues. The V gene's germline CDR1 is SGHRS and CDR2 YFSETQ. The CDR3 DNA is TGCGCCAGCAGCCGGACTAGCGGGCTCTACGAGCAGTACTTC. Translating gives CASSRTSGLYEQYF. Supplemented by reference TRBV5-1 and TRBJ2-7, the full variable domain reads KAGVTQTPRYLIKTRGQQVTLSCSPISGHRSVSWYQQTPGQGLQFLFEYFSETQRNKGNFPGRFSGRQFSNSRSEMNVSTLELGDSALYLCASSRTSGLYEQYFGPGTRLTVT.

The table lists this clone with a few counts. This chain links TRBV7-9 with TRBJ1-6; TRBD1 matches 8 bases. The trim removed 5 bases at V and 10 bases at J, leaving 4 bases unmatched. The germline gives CDR1 SEHNR, CDR2 FQNEAQ (reference sequence). The CDR3 length is 13 residues. CDR3 residues: CASSDRGQSPLHF. DNA of the CDR3: TGTGCCAGCAGCGACAGGGGTCAGTCACCCCTCCACTTT.

The chain is built from TRBV7-9 and TRBJ1-5; weak D call: TRBD1 (6 bases). The germline CDR1 and CDR2 sequences are SEHNR and FQNEAQ (reference sequence). V was shortened by 5 bases and J by 0 bases, with 8 bases between the two germline ends. The CDR3 totals 14 residues. Here the CDR3 reads CASSQDSSNQPQHF. Here the CDR3 DNA reads TGTGCCAGCAGCCAGGACAGTAGCAATCAGCCCCAGCATTTT. Full variable domain (missing parts from reference TRBV7-9 and TRBJ1-5): DTGVSQNPRHKITKRGQNVTFRCDPISEHNRLYWYRQTLGQGPEFLTYFQNEAQLEKSRLLSDRFSAERPKGSFSTLEIQRTEQGDSAMYLCASSQDSSNQPQHFGDGTRLSIL.

CDR3 in amino acids: CASSLARGNVYGNTEAFF. For the CDR3, the DNA is TGTGCCAGCAGCTTGGCCAGGGGTAACGTGTATGGGAACACTGAAGCTTTCTTT. This sequence joins TRBV5-4 and TRBJ1-1, with a tentative D call TRBD1 (6 bases). V was cut by 0 bases and J by 1 base, with 19 bases left in between. The length of the CDR3 is 18 residues. Germline CDR1 is SGHNT and CDR2 is YYREEE (reference sequence).

This rearrangement joins TRBV30 to TRBJ2-1; TRBD2 matches 10 bases. The CDR3 consists of 14 residues. The germline V gene has CDR1 GTSNPN and CDR2 SVGIG (reference sequence). V lost 0 bases, J lost 4 bases, and 0 bases stayed unmatched. Here the CDR3 reads CAWSVLAGYNEQFF. CDR3 nucleotides: TGTGCCTGGAGTGTACTAGCGGGATACAATGAGCAGTTCTTC.

The rearrangement joins TRBV7-9 to TRBJ2-6; tentatively, D is TRBD1 (6 bases). CDR1 is SEHNR and CDR2 is FQNEAQ in the germline V gene (reference sequence). Trimming removed 1 base at V and 1 base at J, with 14 bases between. The CDR3 is made up of 18 amino acids. CDR3 sequence reads: CASSLGATTGSGANVLTF. DNA for the CDR3: TGTGCCAGCAGCTTAGGAGCCACTACAGGGTCTGGGGCCAACGTCCTGACTTTC. The variable domain in full, completed from reference TRBV7-9 and TRBJ2-6, reads DTGVSQNPRHKITKRGQNVTFRCDPISEHNRLYWYRQTLGQGPEFLTYFQNEAQLEKSRLLSDRFSAERPKGSFSTLEIQRTEQGDSAMYLCASSLGATTGSGANVLTFGAGSRLTVL.

The CDR3 loop is CASSQAVQETQYF. The CDR3, as DNA: TGTGCCAGCAGCCAAGCGGTCCAAGAGACCCAGTACTTC. The chain is built from TRBV3-1 (or the pseudogene TRBV3-2) and TRBJ2-5, with unresolved D. This CDR3 has 13 amino acids. V was clipped by 1 base and J by 1 base, with 4 bases between them. Germline V gives CDR1 LGHDT, CDR2 YNNKEL (reference sequence).

The DNA for the CDR3 is TGTGCCAGCAGTTCAGGACAGGGCCACGAGACCCAGTACTTC. It translates to CASSSGQGHETQYF. The rearrangement links TRBV28 to TRBJ2-5; 8 bases align to TRBD1. This CDR3 comprises 14 residues. Germline CDR1 and CDR2: MDHEN and SYDVKM. The V segment lost 4 bases and the J segment 5 bases; nucleotides outside the gene matches: 6.

The CDR3 DNA is TGTGCCAGCAGCAACAGGGACTATGGCTACACCTTC. Translation: CASSNRDYGYTF. The gene calls are TRBV12-3 or TRBV12-4 and TRBJ1-2, with TRBD1 as a possible D gene (6 bases). Trimming took off 6 bases at V and 3 bases at J, with 8 bases between the two ends. This CDR3 region has 12 residues.

The chain uses TRBV10-3 and TRBJ1-5; no definite D call. Germline CDR1 reads ENHRY; CDR2 reads SYGVKD. CDR3 size: 13 residues. The V gene lost 3 bases and the J gene lost 5 bases, with 8 bases spanning the gap. The CDR3 nucleotides are TGTGCCATCAGTGAAGCCGGGGATCAGCCCCAGCATTTT. Encoded protein: CAISEAGDQPQHF.

This clone was recorded once. V is TRBV3-1 (or the pseudogene TRBV3-2) and J is TRBJ1-4; TRBD1 aligns across 10 bases. Unmatched junction bases numbered 4, after V lost 4 bases and J lost 2 bases. The germline gives CDR1 LGHDT, CDR2 YNNKEL (reference sequence). The CDR3 runs 16 residues. CDR3 in DNA: TGTGCCAGCAGCCTTGCGGGACAGGGGACTAATGAAAAACTGTTTTTT. Amino acids: CASSLAGQGTNEKLFF.

Remarks on this clone: In the same sample, other DNA sequences code for this CDR3. The V call is TRBV9, the J call TRBJ1-5; no clear D gene. V gave up 0 bases and J gave up 4 bases, with 5 bases separating them. The CDR3 extends over 13 amino acids. Germline lookup yields CDR1 SGDLS and CDR2 YYNGEE. DNA of the CDR3: TGTGCCAGCAGCGTAGCCCCGAATCAGCCCCAGCATTTT. Protein: CASSVAPNQPQHF.

The chain links TRBV29-1 to TRBJ2-5, with 8 bases identical to TRBD1. Germline loops: CDR1 SQVTM, CDR2 ANQGSEA. There are 14 residues in the CDR3. Trimming at V came to 7 bases and at J to 5 bases, leaving 12 bases not matched to a gene. The CDR3 sequence: CSAQGQGWGETQYF. Here the CDR3 DNA reads TGCAGCGCCCAAGGACAGGGCTGGGGGGAGACCCAGTACTTC.

The chain is built from TRBV5-6 and TRBJ2-5; 7 bases line up with TRBD1. The CDR3 has 14 amino acids. The germline gives CDR1 SGHDT, CDR2 YYEEEE. The junction had 7 bases not matched to a gene; V was cut back by 4 bases and J by 4 bases. The CDR3: CASSLHGTAETQYF. CDR3 bases: TGTGCCAGCAGCCTACATGGGACAGCAGAGACCCAGTACTTC.

This chain links TRBV6-5 with TRBJ2-1, with TRBD1 matching over 9 bases. This CDR3 region has 14 residues. CDR1 and CDR2 (germline): MNHEY, SVGAGI. The V and J ends lost 11 bases and 9 bases, in that order; junction bases with no gene match: 14. CDR3 nucleotide sequence: TGTGCCTGCCGATCACGCGGGACAGGGAGTGAGCAGTTCTTC. This gives the protein CACRSRGTGSEQFF.

The genes are TRBV5-4 and TRBJ1-4; D possibly corresponds to TRBD1 (6 bases). The CDR3 is made up of 16 amino acids. Germline V gene sequence: CDR1 SGHNT, CDR2 YYREEE (reference sequence). Trimming removed 4 bases from V and 0 bases from J, with 13 bases in between. The CDR3 reads CASSPRPGATNEKLFF. CDR3 bases: TGTGCCAGCAGCCCCCGTCCAGGGGCAACTAATGAAAAACTGTTTTTT.

The CDR3 nucleotides are TGCAGCGTTGAGGGGGGGATTGGAAACACCATATATTTT. As protein: CSVEGGIGNTIYF. The rearrangement joins TRBV29-1 to TRBJ1-3; D is possibly TRBD1 (5 bases). The CDR3 consists of 13 residues. Germline V gene sequence: CDR1 SQVTM, CDR2 ANQGSEA. Trimming pared 3 bases from V and 3 bases from J, leaving 9 bases between.

The J gene is TRBJ1-2, the V gene TRBV5-6, with D perhaps TRBD1 (5 bases). V dropped 4 bases and J dropped 6 bases, with 19 bases sitting between them. The V gene's germline CDR1 is SGHDT and CDR2 YYEEEE. The CDR3 has 15 amino acids. This CDR3 is CASSPFLGPGDGYTF. DNA of the CDR3: TGTGCCAGCAGCCCGTTTTTGGGGCCGGGCGATGGCTACACCTTC.

This clone was seen only once. The chain combines TRBV18 with TRBJ1-2; 7 nucleotides match TRBD1. Looked up from germline, CDR1 is KGHSH and CDR2 is LQKENI. The CDR3 loop spans 17 amino acids. V trimming: 2 bases; J trimming: 3 bases; junction bases outside the gene matches: 12. Written as DNA, the CDR3 is TGTGCCAGCTCACCATCGGACAGGATACACCATTACTATGGCTACACCTTC. It is translated as CASSPSDRIHHYYGYTF. The full variable domain, rest sourced from reference TRBV18 and TRBJ1-2, is NAGVMQNPRHLVRRRGQEARLRCSPMKGHSHVYWYRQLPEEGLKFMVYLQKENIIDESGMPKERFSAEFPKEGPSILRIQQVVRGDSAAYFCASSPSDRIHHYYGYTFGSGTRLTVV.

J is TRBJ2-1 and V is TRBV5-1; TRBD2 matches 11 bases. Germline CDR1 reads SGHRS; CDR2 reads YFSETQ. J lost 7 bases, V lost 4 bases, and 1 base had no gene match. The CDR3 loop spans 13 amino acids. CDR3 region: CASSLAGGNEQFF. CDR3 in DNA: TGCGCCAGCAGCCTAGCGGGGGGTAATGAGCAGTTCTTC.

J is TRBJ2-2 and V is TRBV5-1, with TRBD1 matching over 9 bases. V was clipped by 4 bases and J by 11 bases; unmatched bases: 6. The CDR3 covers 13 residues. Per germline, CDR1 SGHRS and CDR2 YFSETQ. CDR3 sequence reads: CASSTGQGYELFF. The CDR3 region has the DNA TGCGCCAGCAGCACTGGACAGGGGTATGAGCTGTTTTTT.

The chain recombines TRBV24-1 with TRBJ1-2; D is unresolved. Looked up from germline, CDR1 is KGHDR and CDR2 is SFDVKD. The CDR3 runs 14 residues. Trimming shortened V by 3 bases and J by 4 bases, and 11 bases separated the two germline ends. The CDR3 DNA reads as TGTGCCACCAGTGATCCGTGGAACAGCTATGGCTACACCTTC. Translated, it gives CATSDPWNSYGYTF.

The genes are TRBV30 and TRBJ1-2, with TRBD1 identical over 12 bases. Looked up from germline, CDR1 is GTSNPN and CDR2 is SVGIG (reference sequence). This CDR3 is 17 amino acids long. Trimming removed 1 base from V and 4 bases from J; junction bases left unmatched: 10. The CDR3 bases are TGTGCCTGGAGTGCGGTTCTTGGGACAGGGGGCGCCTATGGCTACACCTTC. Protein: CAWSAVLGTGGAYGYTF.